This T cell receptor beta chain was profiled in a study of post-analysis software for immune sequencing data. Study in general: Multiple sclerosis in the patients followed relapsing-remitting, secondary progressive and progressive-relapsing courses. Study results and caveats: With TRBV5-6, TRBV5-1 and TRBV20-1 included, roughly five TRBV segments were more frequent in patients than in controls.

As to this clonotype: Its target is unknown.

Presence of unique molecular identifiers characterized the TCR beta cDNA libraries. Using its own MiXCR run on the PCR reads, TCRdb lists one record per CDR3 protein. This sample has 350,000 to 450,000 distinct CDR3 sequences; roughly 40% occur once, and the top ten carry approximately 7.7%. The CDR3 totals 16 residues. CDR1 and CDR2 from the germline V gene are DFQATT and SNEGSKA (reference sequence). Trimming removed 2 bases from V and 4 bases from J; junction bases left unmatched: 7. V is TRBV20-1 and J is TRBJ2-1; the match to TRBD2 covers 11 bases. This TCR was recovered from a girl aged 2 to 9 with multiple sclerosis. Sequenced: blood. The CDR3 sequence is CSARPTSGSRYNEQFF. The CDR3 coding sequence is TGCAGTGCTAGACCTACTAGCGGGAGTAGGTACAATGAGCAGTTCTTC.